This TCR beta chain was observed in a study of early T cells in non-severe SARS-CoV-2 infection. Study-level findings and limits: CD4 and private specificities were missed by VDJdb matching, which favored anti-spike CD8 responses.

Individual cDNA molecules carried attached unique molecular identifiers. TCRdb re-called the 5' RACE reads with MiXCR, one entry per CDR3 protein. There are about 66,000 distinct CDR3 sequences in the sample; less than 9.5% occur only once, and roughly 3.2% lies in the top ten. A word on this clonotype: Antigen unknown.

The CDR3 consists of 16 residues. The germline V gene has CDR1 LGHDT and CDR2 YNNKEL (reference sequence). The V and J ends lost 0 bases and 1 base respectively, with 13 bases between them. Sequenced: whole blood. The chain carries TRBV3-1 and TRBJ2-7, with a weak D call TRBD2 (6 bases). The clonotype was recovered from an adult who was a healthcare worker with PCR-confirmed SARS-CoV-2 infection or an uninfected control (not recorded which). The CDR3 reads CASSQERGVGSYEQYF. CDR3 bases: TGTGCCAGCAGCCAAGAACGCGGGGTCGGTTCCTACGAGCAGTACTTC.